This TCR beta chain stems from a study of shared clonotypes between healthy human individuals (dated by TCRdb to about 2020). In the study overall: The cohort included a few men and two women between 18 and 49 years of age. Per donor, three plates each were used for CD4 naive and CD4 memory, two for CD8 naive, and one for CD8 memory. The study deeply sequenced blood TCR repertoires of 5 or 6 healthy adults to estimate repertoire size and the extent of clonotype sharing between individuals. To increase sequencing depth and limit assay-specific biases, TCR repertoire library preparation and sequencing were carried out by different laboratories using diverse techniques. Between about 0.85 and 10 billion PBMCs per donor were obtained by leukapheresis. General findings and caveats noted by the study authors: Higher generation probabilities were observed for clonotypes shared by all four sorted-subset donors than for non-shared clonotypes. When a few donors were compared, the shared fraction of clonotypes was about 5.4% for naive CD4, approximately 3.3% for naive CD8, about 2.5% for memory CD4, and 0.3% to 0.5% for memory CD8. Even with the large sequencing depth, rarefaction of the sorted-subset datasets indicated that sequencing was incomplete. Estimated clonotype richness was generally larger for naive than for memory subsets. The genetic and exposure-history diversity represented was limited by the small number of donors. Based on pairwise subsampling, the degree of clonotype sharing among donors was expected to be affected by sequencing depth. Only blood was sampled, and tissue TCR repertoires likely differ from those in blood.

Donors were healthy HIV-negative adults with no recently reported acute infections or vaccinations. Every donor was a Caucasian adult residing in Nashville, Tennessee, USA. CD4+ T cells were enriched by magnetic negative selection; naive cells were then positively selected on CD45RA, and the negative fraction formed the memory subset. Blood was obtained by leukapheresis, after which PBMCs were separated by Ficoll-Histopaque density gradient centrifugation and cryopreserved in liquid nitrogen vapor phase. Analytical flow cytometry was used to check the purity and quantity of each magnetically sorted T cell population. Genomic DNA was isolated from every sorted fraction and measured by UV absorbance on a Nanodrop 2000c. Concerning this clone itself: Its antigen remains undetermined. Per-base quality was not reported, and no clone a single base away is much larger than it.

TCR CDR3 regions were amplified from genomic DNA by multiplex PCR using the deep immunoSEQ assay. For each cell subset, the extracted genomic DNA was distributed evenly across all wells of several immunoSEQ 96-well plates, and each plate served as one replicate. Each replicate PCR for sorted subsets received about 0.2 ug genomic DNA, equal to about 30,000 T cell genomes. The purified libraries were quantified using a Qubit 3.0 fluorometer, sized with a Bioanalyzer 2100, and then quantified again using the KAPA Library Quantification kit. Every immunoSEQ 96-well plate was sequenced on a dedicated single-read 150-cycle Illumina NextSeq 550 flow cell. From the authors' description of their analysis: Because only junctional sequences without quality scores were contained in the immunoSEQ output, filtering matching that applied to full-length reads could not be performed. Sequences were annotated with PyIR, a Python wrapper for IgBLAST v1.9, and V/J genes and CDR3 were assigned using IMGT germline references. Reads with weak V/J assignments (E-value above 1e-6), missing CDR3, stop codons, out-of-frame junctions, or ambiguous translated residues were removed. V3J clonotypes were defined as sequences sharing an identical inferred V gene, J gene, and CDR3 amino acid sequence. To compute the percentage overlap between repertoires, the number of shared unique clonotypes was divided by the size of the smaller repertoire. RTK rarefaction, the Chao1 estimator, and Recon v2.1 estimates of unobserved clonotypes were used to assess repertoire richness. Generation probabilities were computed with OLGA for all TCRbeta clonotypes obtained by the gDNA method from four donors. TCRdb retrieved this table from immuneACCESS and kept in-frame rearrangements only. Not all clones are present; in checked studies, unresolved V genes account for under half, and no reason is known for the remainder. That table furnishes V, J and clone size, whereas the DNA furnished D and trimming. Counted in this sample were 1,100,000 or so clones; approximately 80% of them appeared once. Clones ranked in the top ten supply about 0.52% of the sample.

Taken from the germline V gene, the CDR1 and CDR2 loops are SGHTA and FQGNSA. V is shortened by 2 bases, J by 3 bases, and the region joining them spans 5 bases. The cysteine opens and the phenylalanine closes a CDR3 of 14 amino acids. Only the CDR3 portion is preserved as DNA: 42 bases, with reading frame beginning at the first base. The chain employs TRBV7-2 and TRBJ2-6; the D segment cannot be called with confidence. This clonotype was obtained from a man in his late teens or twenties in good health. Some clones in this sample may be carry-over from other donors' samples. The sample was memory CD4+ T cells from PBMCs. The cell subset or site label, as the study defines it: CD45RA-negative fraction. The CDR3 is CASSLWSGANVLTF. The nucleotide sequence reads as follows: TGTGCCAGCAGCTTATGGAGTGGGGCCAACGTCCTGACTTTC.